These 20 T cell receptor beta chains share one sample of origin, sequenced in a study of neurological immune-mediated disorders. TCRdb analysed the 5' RACE reads with MiXCR anew, one entry per CDR3 protein. The profile covers approximately 50,000 distinct CDR3 sequences, with more than 5% appearing a single time and approximately 1.5% taken by the ten largest. Material for sequencing was CD4+ T cells from blood. These receptors all stem from a woman between 18 and 29 years old with multiple sclerosis.

This clonotype has at least ten counts. The chain carries TRBV5-1 and TRBJ1-1, with no clear D. The V end was cut by 0 bases, the J end by 7 bases, with 10 bases between. Germline V gene lookup returns CDR1 SGHRS and CDR2 YFSETQ. The CDR3 has 13 residues. The CDR3 DNA follows: TGCGCCAGCAGCTTGGAAACGGCACTTGAAGCTTTCTTT. Protein: CASSLETALEAFF.

This clonotype was seen at least ten times. J is TRBJ2-4 and V is TRBV19; no reliable D call. The CDR3 runs to 19 residues. Trimming shortened V by 5 bases and J by 0 bases, and 23 bases separated the two germline ends. Germline V CDR1 and CDR2: LNHDA, SQIVND (reference sequence). CDR3 amino acids: CASSAGYSRSQIAKNIQYF. The CDR3 region has the DNA TGTGCCAGTAGTGCCGGGTACAGCCGATCCCAAATAGCCAAAAACATTCAGTACTTC.

The table lists this clonotype with a few counts. The chain links TRBV19 to TRBJ2-1; D not resolved. The V end lost 7 bases, the J end lost 0 bases, and 16 bases lay between the germline ends. The CDR3 consists of 16 residues. In germline, CDR1 is LNHDA, CDR2 SQIVND (reference sequence). CDR3 bases: TGTGCCAGTAACCCCATATGGGCTAGCTCCTACAATGAGCAGTTCTTC. Protein sequence: CASNPIWASSYNEQFF.

This clonotype has a count of ten or more. V and J are TRBV5-1 and TRBJ1-1; 7 bases are shared with TRBD1. The CDR3 contains 14 residues. CDR1 SGHRS and CDR2 YFSETQ come from the germline V gene. The ends lost 4 bases at V and 2 bases at J; junction bases unmatched: 5. CDR3 DNA: TGCGCCAGCAGCCGTGACAGGGAAAACACTGAAGCTTTCTTT. Protein sequence: CASSRDRENTEAFF.

Ten or more counts support this clonotype. The V and J genes are TRBV5-1 and TRBJ1-2; 7 nucleotides agree with TRBD1. The CDR3 loop spans 12 amino acids. Per the germline V gene, CDR1 is SGHRS and CDR2 is YFSETQ. The V segment lost 4 bases and the J segment 6 bases; nucleotides outside the gene matches: 3. The CDR3 is CASSPQGNGYTF. The CDR3, as DNA: TGCGCCAGCAGCCCACAGGGGAATGGCTACACCTTC.

This clonotype has ten or more counts. The rearrangement links TRBV10-3 to TRBJ2-1; tentatively, D is TRBD1 or TRBD2 (5 bases each). V dropped 6 bases and J dropped 7 bases, with 13 bases sitting between them. Per germline, CDR1 ENHRY and CDR2 SYGVKD. This CDR3 is 13 amino acids long. The DNA for the CDR3 is TGTGCCATCAGACCCTCCGAGGGGAATGAGCAGTTCTTC. Its protein is CAIRPSEGNEQFF.

Ten or more counts support this clonotype. This sequence may be a read error, since a much larger clone differs from it by one base. The chain recombines TRBV20-1 with TRBJ2-3; 13 positions match TRBD2. This CDR3 is built from 16 residues. The V gene's germline CDR1 is DFQATT and CDR2 SNEGSKA (reference sequence). Trimming cost V 6 bases and J 6 bases; bases outside gene matches: 12. The CDR3 protein is CSALDILAGGCDTQYF. In DNA form, the CDR3 reads TGCAGTGCCCTAGACATACTAGCGGGGGGGTGTGATACGCAGTATTTT.

Many counts were recorded for this clonotype. The chain recombines TRBV7-2 with TRBJ1-1, with D uncertain. Germline V gene sequence: CDR1 SGHTA, CDR2 FQGNSA. CDR3 length: 16 residues. Trimming stripped 2 bases from V and 0 bases from J, with 13 bases between. CDR3 DNA: TGTGCCAGCAGCTTACTTGGACCGGGTCTGAACACTGAAGCTTTCTTT. It is translated as CASSLLGPGLNTEAFF.

A few counts support this clonotype. The chain is built from TRBV13 and TRBJ2-7; TRBD1 might be the D (6 bases). Trimming pared 7 bases from V and 4 bases from J, leaving 14 bases between. The CDR3 has 13 residues. Looked up from germline, CDR1 is PRHDT and CDR2 is FYEKMQ (reference sequence). CDR3 sequence: CASNVGRGYEQYF. In DNA form, the CDR3 reads TGTGCCAGCAACGTAGGTAGGGGGTACGAGCAGTACTTC. The full variable domain, in which reference TRBV13 and TRBJ2-7 provide the parts outside the CDR3, is AAGVIQSPRHLIKEKRETATLKCYPIPRHDTVYWYQQGPGQDPQFLISFYEKMQSDKGSIPDRFSAQQFSDYHSELNMSSLELGDSALYFCASNVGRGYEQYFGPGTRLTVT.

V usage is TRBV20-1 and J usage is TRBJ2-1, with TRBD2 identical over 14 bases. The CDR3 runs to 16 residues. From germline, CDR1 is DFQATT and CDR2 SNEGSKA (reference sequence). Losses at the gene ends were 3 bases for V and 9 bases for J; bases not matched to a gene: 10. CDR3 region: CSASILGTSGSTEQFF. The DNA for the CDR3 is TGCAGTGCTAGTATTTTAGGGACTAGCGGGAGCACTGAGCAGTTCTTC.

This clonotype was seen many times. The chain uses TRBV12-3 or TRBV12-4 and TRBJ1-1; unclear D gene. Trimming stripped 2 bases from V and 0 bases from J, with 13 bases between. CDR3 length equals 16 residues. The CDR3 loop is CASSLSRADLNTEAFF. The CDR3 DNA follows: TGTGCCAGCAGTTTAAGCAGAGCCGATTTGAACACTGAAGCTTTCTTT.

This clonotype was detected ten times or more. The CDR3 nucleotides read TGCGCCAGCAGGACGACCATACTAAACAATGAGCAGTTCTTC. This encodes CASRTTILNNEQFF. The rearrangement joins TRBV5-1 to TRBJ2-1; D call uncertain. CDR1 SGHRS and CDR2 YFSETQ come from the germline V gene. This CDR3 is 14 amino acids long. Trimming removed 5 bases at V and 5 bases at J, with 14 bases between.

This clonotype was counted ten times or more. The chain couples TRBV5-1 to TRBJ1-1, with D maybe TRBD1 (5 bases). CDR1 is SGHRS, CDR2 YFSETQ, per germline. The CDR3 is made up of 15 amino acids. The V end lost 3 bases, the J end lost 0 bases, and 12 bases lay between the germline ends. CDR3 in DNA: TGCGCCAGCAGCTCCGGAGGGGTTATGAACACTGAAGCTTTCTTT. It codes for CASSSGGVMNTEAFF.

This clonotype has ten or more counts. The chain combines TRBV6-5 with TRBJ1-1; D is perhaps TRBD1 (6 bases). This CDR3 is 15 amino acids long. V shed 5 bases and J shed 4 bases, with 17 bases lying between them. Germline V gene sequence: CDR1 MNHEY, CDR2 SVGAGI. The CDR3 spells CASSAPGARSTEAFF. The CDR3, as DNA: TGTGCCAGCAGTGCCCCGGGGGCGCGGAGCACTGAAGCTTTCTTT.

By frequency in the sample, this clonotype is medium-sized (0.01 to 0.1%). The chain carries TRBV24-1 and TRBJ2-2; D not resolved. The V end lost 4 bases, the J end lost 4 bases, and 9 bases lay between the germline ends. CDR3 length equals 14 residues. CDR1 KGHDR and CDR2 SFDVKD come from the germline V gene. CDR3 bases: TGTGCCACCAGTGAGGGCAGTCGCACCGGGGAGCTGTTTTTT. Protein: CATSEGSRTGELFF.

Many counts were recorded for this clonotype. This chain links TRBV25-1 with TRBJ2-3; 8 bases are shared with TRBD1. This CDR3 has 13 amino acids. The V gene's germline CDR1 is MGHDK and CDR2 SYGVNS. The V gene end was trimmed by 6 bases and the J gene end by 1 base; junction bases not matched to a gene: 0. The CDR3 spells CASRDRGTDTQYF. CDR3 bases: TGTGCCAGCAGGGACAGGGGCACAGATACGCAGTATTTT.

V and J are TRBV10-3 and TRBJ2-2; no clear D. The germline gives CDR1 ENHRY, CDR2 SYGVKD. The CDR3 length is 14 residues. Trimming removed 6 bases from V and 0 bases from J, with 8 bases in between. The CDR3 loop reads CAISQRANTGELFF. CDR3 nucleotide sequence: TGTGCCATCAGCCAGAGAGCGAACACCGGGGAGCTGTTTTTT.

This clonotype was detected only a few times. The chain links TRBV6-1 to TRBJ2-1; D is uncertain. Deletions cut 6 bases from V and 8 bases from J, with 23 bases between. Germline lookup yields CDR1 MNHNS and CDR2 SASEGT. The CDR3 consists of 16 residues. In nucleotides, the CDR3 is TGTGCCAGCAGCGAAAGACGGAAGACCCCGGCGTATGAGCAGTTCTTC. Protein: CASSERRKTPAYEQFF.

The chain is built from TRBV6-1 and TRBJ1-1, with a possible D match to TRBD1 (5 bases). The V gene's germline CDR1 is MNHNS and CDR2 SASEGT. CDR3 length: 13 residues. Deletions cut 8 bases from V and 2 bases from J, with 12 bases between. CDR3 loop: CASAGTENTEAFF. Here the CDR3 DNA reads TGTGCCAGCGCAGGGACGGAAAACACTGAAGCTTTCTTT.

This clonotype has at least ten counts. This rearrangement joins TRBV28 to TRBJ2-1, with D possibly called TRBD1 or TRBD2 (7 bases each). This CDR3 is 14 amino acids long. From germline, CDR1 is MDHEN and CDR2 SYDVKM. V shed 8 bases and J shed 10 bases, with 21 bases lying between them. CDR3 loop: CASRRGGQSREQFF. The CDR3 region has the DNA TGTGCCAGCCGCAGGGGGGGGCAATCACGGGAGCAGTTCTTC.